Following are 3 T cell receptor beta chains from one sample sequenced in a study of graft-versus-host responses after intestinal transplantation. Assay used: immunoSEQ multiplex PCR; TCRdb lists only in-frame clones, some missing. The profile shows around 120,000 clones, roughly 95% of them singletons. Antigens for these TCRs are unknown. The sample was unstimulated CD8+ T cells sorted from spleen or lymph node cells, taken before intestinal transplant. Every receptor here comes from a human donor who received an intestinal transplant.

This clone occurred a few times. The rearrangement uses TRBV4-3 and TRBJ2-2, with 8 bases lining up with TRBD1. The CDR3 length is 16 residues. Germline-derived CDR1 and CDR2 are LGHNA and YSLEER. V lost 1 base and J lost 6; bases outside the gene matches: 7. For the CDR3, the DNA is TGCGCCAGCAGCCAAGGGGCCCAGGGGGCGCCCGGGGAGCTGTTTTTT. Protein: CASSQGAQGAPGELFF.

The chain carries TRBV27 and TRBJ2-1; D might be TRBD1 or TRBD2, each matching 5 bases. V shed 6 bases and J shed 10 bases, with 16 bases lying between them. Germline loops: CDR1 MNHEY, CDR2 SMNVEV (reference sequence). The CDR3 sequence is 13 residues long. The CDR3: CASSFNRDHEQFF. Here the CDR3 DNA reads TGTGCCAGCAGCTTTAACCGGGACCACGAGCAGTTCTTC.

This clone was observed a single time. The rearrangement links TRBV2 to TRBJ2-7; TRBD2 is a possible D gene (5 bases). CDR3 length: 16 amino acids. V was clipped by 4 bases and J by 3 bases, with 19 bases between them. CDR1 is SNHLY and CDR2 is FYNNEI in the germline V gene. The CDR3 DNA reads as TGTGCCAGCAGTGTTACGTCGGCGGGCGGATACTACGAGCAGTACTTC. The encoded protein is CASSVTSAGGYYEQYF. Using reference TRBV2 and TRBJ2-7 for the parts outside the CDR3, the full variable domain is EPEVTQTPSHQVTQMGQEVILRCVPISNHLYFYWYRQILGQKVEFLVSFYNNEISEKSEIFDDQFSVERPDGSNFTLKIRSTKLEDSAMYFCASSVTSAGGYYEQYFGPGTRLTVT.